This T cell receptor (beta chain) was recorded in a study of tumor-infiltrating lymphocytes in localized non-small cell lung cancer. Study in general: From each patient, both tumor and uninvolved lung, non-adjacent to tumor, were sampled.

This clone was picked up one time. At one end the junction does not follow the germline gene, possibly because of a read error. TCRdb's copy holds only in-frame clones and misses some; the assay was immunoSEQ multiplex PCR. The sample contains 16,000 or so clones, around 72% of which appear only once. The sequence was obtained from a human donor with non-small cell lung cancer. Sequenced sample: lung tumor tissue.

For the CDR3, the DNA is TGCGCCAGCAGCCAAGACAGGGGGCTAGCGGGAGATTTT. Its translation is CASSQDRGLAGDF. The J gene is TRBJ2-3, the V gene TRBV4-1, with TRBD2 identical over 10 bases. The CDR3 runs 13 residues. The V gene's germline CDR1 is MGHRA and CDR2 YSYEKL.